Below, 4 T cell receptor beta chains from the same sample are listed, as sequenced in a study of blood T cell repertoires in COVID-19. Produced via immunoSEQ multiplex PCR; TCRdb's table is partial and in-frame only. The sample holds approximately 110,000 clones, 70% to 90% seen once. The specimen was peripheral blood. The receptors here all came from a human donor in a cohort sampled during active COVID-19.

This chain joins TRBV6-5 and TRBJ1-3; D is perhaps TRBD1 (5 bases). The CDR3 runs 15 residues. Between the trimmed V and J ends, which lost 6 bases and 2 bases, there was a span of 14 bases. From germline, CDR1 is MNHEY and CDR2 SVGAGI. CDR3 in amino acids: CASSQGRVTGNTIYF. The DNA of the CDR3 is TGTGCCAGCAGCCAAGGCAGGGTCACTGGAAACACCATATATTTT.

The DNA for the CDR3 is TGTGCCAGCAGCTTAGCGAGAACGAGGGGGAACTATGGCTACACCTTC. It encodes CASSLARTRGNYGYTF. The genes are TRBV7-2 and TRBJ1-2; tentative D call: TRBD1 (6 bases). V was pared by 0 bases and J by 2 bases, with 13 bases between. Germline CDR1 and CDR2: SGHTA and FQGNSA. CDR3 size: 16 residues.

V gene TRBV7-9 combines with J gene TRBJ1-2; 9 bases are shared with TRBD1. This CDR3 has 16 amino acids. Per the germline V gene, CDR1 is SEHNR and CDR2 is FQNEAQ (reference sequence). With 1 base clipped from V and 7 bases from J, the junction kept 10 bases outside the gene matches. CDR3 protein: CASSLGGQGIGGGYTF. CDR3 nucleotide sequence: TGTGCCAGCAGCTTAGGAGGACAGGGGATTGGAGGTGGCTACACCTTC.

The chain is built from TRBV9 and TRBJ2-7, with 11 positions matching TRBD1. Germline CDR1 SGDLS, CDR2 YYNGEE. The CDR3 is 15 residues long. With V trimmed by 4 bases and J by 0 bases, 3 bases remained unmatched. CDR3 sequence reads: CASSLGTGGSYEQYF. In DNA form, the CDR3 reads TGTGCCAGCAGCCTAGGGACAGGGGGCTCCTACGAGCAGTACTTC. Full variable domain (missing parts from reference TRBV9 and TRBJ2-7): DSGVTQTPKHLITATGQRVTLRCSPRSGDLSVYWYQQSLDQGLQFLIQYYNGEERAKGNILERFSAQQFPDLHSELNLSSLELGDSALYFCASSLGTGGSYEQYFGPGTRLTVT.